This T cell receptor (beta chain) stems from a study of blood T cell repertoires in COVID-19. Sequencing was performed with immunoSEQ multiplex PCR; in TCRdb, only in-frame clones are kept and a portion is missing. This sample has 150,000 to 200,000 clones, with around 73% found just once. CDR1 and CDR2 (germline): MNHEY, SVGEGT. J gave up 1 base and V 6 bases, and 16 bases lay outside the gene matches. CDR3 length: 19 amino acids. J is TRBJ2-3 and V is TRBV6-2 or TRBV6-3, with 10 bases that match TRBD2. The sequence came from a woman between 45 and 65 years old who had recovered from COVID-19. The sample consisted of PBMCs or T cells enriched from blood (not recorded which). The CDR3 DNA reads TGTGCCAGCAGCTATTTACAAACAGCGGGAGGGCTTCGCACAGATACGCAGTATTTT. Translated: CASSYLQTAGGLRTDTQYF.